Sequencing of this T cell receptor beta chain was carried out in a study of cytotoxic CD8 clonotypes in ibrutinib-treated CLL. Study as a whole: Following treatment for a median about 12 months, range 6 to 36, response samples were then taken. Study-wide findings and caveats: Baseline clonality was higher than in age-matched healthy donors and moved in step with circulating CD8+ T-cell counts. At progression, clonality fell back toward baseline after rising at ibrutinib response. Shared public clonotypes were rare, and on treatment they either got smaller or stayed the same.

In the case of this clone: Antigen unknown.

TCRdb's table, derived via immunoSEQ multiplex PCR, lists solely in-frame clones and lacks some. The sample records approximately 200,000 clones, over 60% being singletons. This clonotype was sampled from a human donor with chronic lymphocytic leukemia. Sample: PBMCs, taken after 24 months of ibrutinib treatment.

The CDR3 spells CASSPTNRGSQETQYF. The CDR3 coding sequence is TGTGCCAGCAGTCCAACGAATAGAGGGTCCCAAGAGACCCAGTACTTC. This sequence joins TRBV28 and TRBJ2-5; maybe TRBD2 (5 bases). Trimming took 5 bases from V and 1 from J, leaving 17 bases between them. Germline V gives CDR1 MDHEN, CDR2 SYDVKM. The CDR3 totals 16 residues.